In its sample, the clone carrying this T cell receptor beta chain was seen a few times. Germline CDR1 is SQVTM and CDR2 is ANQGSEA. V lost 7 bases and J lost 4, with 13 bases in between. This CDR3 region has 12 residues. These data originate in a study of T cell responses to AZD1222 COVID-19 vaccine. Sequencing was performed with immunoSEQ multiplex PCR; in TCRdb, only in-frame clones are kept and a portion is missing. The sample includes just under 85,000 clones, roughly 86% of them seen just once. Sequencing used peripheral blood, obtained on day 0 of AZD1222 vaccination. The sequence came from an adult in good health. The chain couples TRBV29-1 to TRBJ1-2, with TRBD1 as a possible D gene (6 bases). CDR3 nucleotides: TGCAGCGCATCGACAGGTATCTATGGCTACACCTTC. Amino acid sequence: CSASTGIYGYTF.